The 30 T cell receptor beta chains below were found in one sample sequenced in a study of relationships among human T cell subsets. The T cell receptor alpha and beta CDR3 regions were amplified from mRNA by semiquantitative ARM-PCR. In ARM-PCR, communal superprimers followed tagged nested gene-specific primers for exponential amplification. Each CDR3 protein gets one entry after TCRdb re-called the multiplex PCR reads with MiXCR. The sample shows some 16,000 distinct CDR3 sequences, about 60% of them seen only once. What was sequenced was total T cells sorted from blood. These receptors all come from a man aged 40-55 years in good health.

The chain recombines TRBV5-1 with TRBJ2-7; possibly TRBD2 for D (6 bases). V was pared by 5 bases and J by 5 bases, with 17 bases between. The germline gives CDR1 SGHRS, CDR2 YFSETQ. The CDR3 loop spans 14 amino acids. The CDR3 DNA follows: TGCGCCAGCAGTCTCGACGCGGGGTATAACGAGCAGTACTTC. The encoded protein is CASSLDAGYNEQYF.

Written as DNA, the CDR3 is TGTGCCAGCAGACCGGGACAGGGGTACTACGAGCAGTACTTC. This encodes CASRPGQGYYEQYF. This chain uses TRBV27 with TRBJ2-7; 10 nucleotides align to TRBD1. This CDR3 region has 14 residues. Germline CDR1 is MNHEY and CDR2 is SMNVEV (reference sequence). Trimming took 6 bases from V and 3 from J; bases not matched to a gene: 5.

CDR3 loop: CSVEDTIAGDTQYF. The CDR3 DNA sequence: TGCAGCGTTGAAGACACAATAGCGGGAGATACGCAGTATTTT. This sequence joins TRBV29-1 and TRBJ2-3; 7 bases are shared with TRBD2. The V gene end was trimmed by 0 bases and the J gene end by 5 bases; junction bases not matched to a gene: 5. The germline V gene has CDR1 SQVTM and CDR2 ANQGSEA. The CDR3 length is 14 residues.

This chain's CDR3 is CSASTGTQSYEQYF. CDR3 DNA sequence: TGCAGCGCCTCTACCGGGACACAGAGCTACGAGCAGTACTTC. V gene TRBV29-1 combines with J gene TRBJ2-7; maybe TRBD1 (6 bases). The CDR3 runs 14 residues. Germline CDR1 SQVTM, CDR2 ANQGSEA. Between the trimmed V and J ends, which lost 7 bases and 3 bases, there was a span of 19 bases.

This clonotype was seen only a few times. The rearrangement uses TRBV19 and TRBJ1-2; the D gene is possibly TRBD1 (5 bases). The germline V and J ends were trimmed by 3 bases and 8 bases, with 13 bases remaining between them. Germline CDR1 reads LNHDA; CDR2 reads SQIVND (reference sequence). This CDR3 has 13 amino acids. CDR3 DNA sequence: TGTGCCAGTAGTATCGGGACCCGACAGGGCTACACCTTC. It yields the protein CASSIGTRQGYTF.

The chain has TRBV19 and TRBJ2-3; 14 nucleotides agree with TRBD2. V was pared by 8 bases and J by 1 base, with 26 bases of the junction left unmatched. This CDR3 has 23 residues. Germline CDR1 and CDR2: LNHDA and SQIVND (reference sequence). In nucleotides, the CDR3 is TGTGCCAGTCAAAGTCGCGAGCACCGCTGGACTAGCGGGAGGTATACTGGCACAGATACGCAGTATTTT. This sequence encodes CASQSREHRWTSGRYTGTDTQYF. Full variable domain (rest looked up from reference TRBV19 and TRBJ2-3): DGGITQSPKYLFRKEGQNVTLSCEQNLNHDAMYWYRQDPGQGLRLIYYSQIVNDFQKGDIAEGYSVSREKKESFPLTVTSAQKNPTAFYLCASQSREHRWTSGRYTGTDTQYFGPGTRLTVL.

This clonotype was counted a single time. This chain links TRBV7-9 with TRBJ1-1; D is undetermined. Trimming removed 0 bases at V and 1 base at J, with 9 bases between. This CDR3 contains 15 residues. CDR1 and CDR2 from the germline V gene are SEHNR and FQNEAQ (reference sequence). The CDR3 is CASSLARAQNTEAFF. In nucleotides, the CDR3 is TGTGCCAGCAGCTTAGCCAGAGCCCAGAACACTGAAGCTTTCTTT.

Note on this clonotype: The germline gene is not matched at one end of the junction; a read error may be the cause. The chain carries TRBV10-3 and TRBJ1-3; D is undetermined. CDR1 is ENHRY, CDR2 SYGVKD, per germline. The CDR3 length is 13 residues. The CDR3 protein is CAISESLVNTIYF. The CDR3 DNA is TGTGCCATCAGCGAGTCCCTGGTAAACACCATATATTTT.

In its sample, this clonotype was seen a few times. The rearrangement links TRBV14 to TRBJ2-3; D gene unclear. V lost 4 bases and J lost 4, with 15 bases in between. CDR3 size: 15 residues. In germline, CDR1 is SGHDN, CDR2 FVKESK. This chain's CDR3 is CASSPRASRADTQYF. The CDR3, as DNA: TGTGCCAGCAGCCCCCGGGCGAGCAGAGCAGATACGCAGTATTTT.

This chain links TRBV2 with TRBJ2-7; TRBD1 agrees at 9 bases. J lost 4 bases, V lost 5 bases, and 6 bases had no gene match. The CDR3 has 14 residues. Germline V gene data show CDR1 as SNHLY and CDR2 as FYNNEI. This CDR3 is CASSPGQGRYEQYF. The CDR3 DNA reads as TGTGCCAGCAGTCCGGGACAGGGTAGATACGAGCAGTACTTC. The full variable domain, its missing parts supplied by reference TRBV2 and TRBJ2-7, is EPEVTQTPSHQVTQMGQEVILRCVPISNHLYFYWYRQILGQKVEFLVSFYNNEISEKSEIFDDQFSVERPDGSNFTLKIRSTKLEDSAMYFCASSPGQGRYEQYFGPGTRLTVT.

The chain joins TRBV5-4 to TRBJ2-7; tentatively, D is TRBD1 (6 bases). V lost 0 bases and J lost 6, with 13 bases in between. Germline V gives CDR1 SGHNT, CDR2 YYREEE (reference sequence). The length of the CDR3 is 14 residues. The CDR3, as DNA: TGTGCCAGCAGCTTGGTAGGCGAGGGGGTCGAGCAGTACTTC. It yields the protein CASSLVGEGVEQYF.

The V and J genes are TRBV20-1 and TRBJ1-5; D is undetermined. Trimming stripped 0 bases from V and 4 bases from J, with 4 bases between. Germline loops: CDR1 DFQATT, CDR2 SNEGSKA (reference sequence). This CDR3 spans 12 amino acids. CDR3 DNA: TGCAGTGCTAGAGAGTTTAATCAGCCCCAGCATTTT. This codes for CSAREFNQPQHF.

The chain links TRBV16 to TRBJ2-1; D is uncertain. This CDR3 comprises 15 residues. The germline gives CDR1 KGHSY, CDR2 FQNENV. The V and J ends lost 1 base and 2 bases respectively, with 9 bases between them. Written as DNA, the CDR3 is TGTGCCAGCAGCCAATTTCAAGGAACCTACAATGAGCAGTTCTTC. Protein sequence: CASSQFQGTYNEQFF.

This clonotype was observed once. The chain recombines TRBV7-9 with TRBJ2-7, with D possibly being TRBD1 (5 bases). Trimming pared 5 bases from V and 7 bases from J, leaving 15 bases between. In germline, CDR1 is SEHNR, CDR2 FQNEAQ (reference sequence). The CDR3 is made up of 13 amino acids. This CDR3 is CASSDQTVSEQYF. DNA of the CDR3: TGTGCCAGCAGCGATCAGACAGTTTCTGAGCAGTACTTC. The complete variable domain, with remaining parts taken from reference TRBV7-9 and TRBJ2-7, reads DTGVSQNPRHKITKRGQNVTFRCDPISEHNRLYWYRQTLGQGPEFLTYFQNEAQLEKSRLLSDRFSAERPKGSFSTLEIQRTEQGDSAMYLCASSDQTVSEQYFGPGTRLTVT.

The rearrangement joins TRBV28 to TRBJ1-2, with a tentative D call TRBD1 (5 bases). Trimming cost V 10 bases and J 4 bases, with 13 bases left between them. The CDR3 contains 12 residues. CDR1 MDHEN and CDR2 SYDVKM come from the germline V gene. The CDR3 DNA reads TGTGCCATCGAGGGGAGTTTCTATGGCTACACCTTC. Encoded protein: CAIEGSFYGYTF.

This chain connects TRBV20-1 to TRBJ2-1, with D possibly being TRBD1 (7 bases). The length of the CDR3 is 13 residues. Germline V gene lookup returns CDR1 DFQATT and CDR2 SNEGSKA (reference sequence). For the CDR3, the DNA is TGCAGCGGTAGCGGACAGGAGGGCAATGAGCAGTTCTTC. Its protein is CSGSGQEGNEQFF.

This clonotype appeared a single time. The chain joins TRBV19 to TRBJ1-1; TRBD1 might be the D (6 bases). CDR1 and CDR2 (germline): LNHDA, SQIVND (reference sequence). Trimming removed 6 bases from V and 1 base from J, with 6 bases in between. The CDR3 extends over 12 amino acids. The CDR3 DNA sequence: TGTGCCAGTAGGACAGGGAACACTGAAGCTTTCTTT. This sequence encodes CASRTGNTEAFF. Together with reference TRBV19 and TRBJ1-1, the CDR3 gives the full variable domain: DGGITQSPKYLFRKEGQNVTLSCEQNLNHDAMYWYRQDPGQGLRLIYYSQIVNDFQKGDIAEGYSVSREKKESFPLTVTSAQKNPTAFYLCASRTGNTEAFFGQGTRLTVV.

This sequence joins TRBV27 and TRBJ2-1; 8 bases are a match to TRBD1. The germline CDR1 and CDR2 sequences are MNHEY and SMNVEV (reference sequence). J lost 10 bases, V lost 5 bases, and 13 bases had no gene match. The CDR3 runs to 15 residues. For the CDR3, the DNA is TGTGCCAGCAGTATCGGGACAGGTTACCGGGAGGAGCAGTTCTTC. It codes for CASSIGTGYREEQFF.

The chain is built from TRBV20-1 and TRBJ2-1, with TRBD2 matching over 12 bases. The CDR3 contains 17 residues. Germline-derived CDR1 and CDR2 are DFQATT and SNEGSKA (reference sequence). V shed 0 bases and J 2 bases; nucleotides not matched to a gene: 5. DNA of the CDR3: TGCAGTGCTAGAGAGCCTGCTAGCGGGAGGGCCTACAATGAGCAGTTCTTC. It specifies CSAREPASGRAYNEQFF.

This rearrangement joins TRBV2 to TRBJ2-5, with unresolved D. The CDR3 is 14 amino acids. Germline V CDR1 and CDR2: SNHLY, FYNNEI. With 2 bases removed from V and 0 bases from J, the gap between germline ends came to 7 bases. CDR3 sequence (DNA): TGTGCCAGCAGTGAAACTTCGTACCAAGAGACCCAGTACTTC. The encoded protein is CASSETSYQETQYF.

The V call is TRBV11-2, the J call TRBJ1-1, with 10 bases matching TRBD1. The CDR3 is 15 residues long. V was pared by 1 base and J by 4 bases, with 3 bases of the junction left unmatched. Germline values: CDR1 SGHAT, CDR2 FQNNGV. The CDR3 region is CASSLGGQGGTEAFF. CDR3 coding DNA: TGTGCCAGCAGCTTAGGCGGACAGGGGGGCACTGAAGCTTTCTTT. Full variable domain (missing parts from reference TRBV11-2 and TRBJ1-1): EAGVAQSPRYKIIEKRQSVAFWCNPISGHATLYWYQQILGQGPKLLIQFQNNGVVDDSQLPKDRFSAERLKGVDSTLKIQPAKLEDSAVYLCASSLGGQGGTEAFFGQGTRLTVV.

V gene TRBV27 combines with J gene TRBJ1-5; 11 bases line up with TRBD1. This CDR3 is built from 15 residues. From germline, CDR1 is MNHEY and CDR2 SMNVEV (reference sequence). The junction had 5 bases not matched to a gene; V was cut back by 6 bases and J by 4 bases. The CDR3 region is CASRSGTGGNQPQHF. The CDR3 region has the DNA TGTGCCAGCAGATCCGGGACAGGGGGTAATCAGCCCCAGCATTTT.

The J gene is TRBJ1-1, the V gene TRBV4-1; a weak D match, TRBD1 (5 bases). The CDR3 loop spans 15 amino acids. The germline V gene encodes CDR1 MGHRA and CDR2 YSYEKL. V shed 5 bases and J shed 6 bases, with 19 bases lying between them. The CDR3 region is CASSSPREAHPEAFF. Here the CDR3 DNA reads TGCGCCAGCAGCTCCCCCAGGGAGGCGCACCCTGAAGCTTTCTTT.

The V call is TRBV28, the J call TRBJ2-7; D may match TRBD1 or TRBD2 (5 bases each). Germline loops: CDR1 MDHEN, CDR2 SYDVKM. The CDR3 spans 15 residues. V was trimmed by 8 bases and J by 4 bases, leaving 21 bases between them. This CDR3 reads CASRTPGPPTYEQYF. The CDR3 coding sequence is TGTGCCAGCCGAACTCCGGGACCCCCGACTTACGAGCAGTACTTC. The variable domain in full, with the rest retrieved from reference TRBV28 and TRBJ2-7, is DVKVTQSSRYLVKRTGEKVFLECVQDMDHENMFWYRQDPGLGLRLIYFSYDVKMKEKGDIPEGYSVSREKKERFSLILESASTNQTSMYLCASRTPGPPTYEQYFGPGTRLTVT.

This clonotype was detected a few times. The chain employs TRBV14 and TRBJ2-1; unclear D gene. The V and J ends lost 1 base and 0 bases respectively, with 10 bases between them. The CDR3 contains 16 residues. The germline CDR1 and CDR2 sequences are SGHDN and FVKESK. Written as DNA, the CDR3 is TGTGCCAGCAGCCAAGCTGGCCGACTCTCCTACAATGAGCAGTTCTTC. It is translated as CASSQAGRLSYNEQFF.

This sequence joins TRBV28 and TRBJ1-2; 7 bases fit TRBD1. Germline CDR1 MDHEN, CDR2 SYDVKM. V trimming: 5 bases; J trimming: 3 bases; junction bases outside the gene matches: 3. The CDR3 is 13 amino acids. CDR3 coding DNA: TGTGCCAGCAGTCGGGACAGCTACTATGGCTACACCTTC. Its translation: CASSRDSYYGYTF.

Only one count was recorded for this clonotype. This chain links TRBV5-1 with TRBJ1-1; D gene uncertain. V gave up 3 bases and J gave up 0 bases, with 15 bases separating them. Germline CDR1 reads SGHRS; CDR2 reads YFSETQ. This CDR3 contains 16 residues. CDR3 bases: TGCGCCAGCAGCTCCCTTCCCCCCACCGTGAACACTGAAGCTTTCTTT. Protein sequence: CASSSLPPTVNTEAFF.

The chain recombines TRBV14 with TRBJ2-3, with unresolved D. The CDR3 has 15 residues. Per germline, CDR1 SGHDN and CDR2 FVKESK. Trimming pared 1 base from V and 3 bases from J, leaving 11 bases between. For the CDR3, the DNA is TGTGCCAGCAGCCAAGTAGGCGGCGCGACAGATACGCAGTATTTT. This codes for CASSQVGGATDTQYF.

The chain combines TRBV12-5 with TRBJ2-1; D unclear. Germline CDR1 reads LGHNT; CDR2 reads FRNRAP. This CDR3 has 13 residues. Trimming cost V 4 bases and J 10 bases, with 14 bases left between them. This CDR3 is CASGSLTSGEQFF. CDR3 DNA: TGTGCTAGTGGTTCTCTGACTTCTGGAGAGCAGTTCTTC.

The chain combines TRBV12-3 or TRBV12-4 with TRBJ1-3, with D possibly being TRBD1 (5 bases). The CDR3 consists of 15 residues. Between the trimmed V and J ends, which lost 5 bases and 3 bases, there was a span of 14 bases. The CDR3 DNA is TGTGCCAGCAGTCCCTCCGGGACGGATGGAAACACCATATATTTT. It encodes CASSPSGTDGNTIYF.